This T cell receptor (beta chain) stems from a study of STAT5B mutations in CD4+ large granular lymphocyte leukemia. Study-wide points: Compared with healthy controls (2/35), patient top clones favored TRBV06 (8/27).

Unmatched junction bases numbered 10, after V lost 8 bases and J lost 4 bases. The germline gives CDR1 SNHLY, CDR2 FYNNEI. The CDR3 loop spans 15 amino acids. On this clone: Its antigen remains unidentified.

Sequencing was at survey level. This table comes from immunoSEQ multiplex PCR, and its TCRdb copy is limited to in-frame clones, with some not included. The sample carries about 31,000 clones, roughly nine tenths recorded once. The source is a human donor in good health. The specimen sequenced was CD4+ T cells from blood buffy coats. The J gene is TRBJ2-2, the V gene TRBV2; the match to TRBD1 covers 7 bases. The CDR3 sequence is CASLLGGIGTGELFF. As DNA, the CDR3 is TGTGCCAGCCTCTTAGGGGGCATTGGCACCGGGGAGCTGTTTTTT.